This T cell receptor (beta chain) was obtained from a study of T cell repertoires in cytomegalovirus infection. Study summary: It was the public TCR beta signatures that indicated both CMV infection and matching HLA type.

MiXCR, run by TCRdb on the reads, gives a single entry per CDR3 protein. Of 200,000 to 300,000 distinct CDR3 sequences in the sample, roughly 10% were seen once. Study results and limitations: HLA-C-restricted TCR beta clonotypes specific for CMV led the ex vivo response.

V lost 1 base, J lost 1 base, and 4 bases lay in between. The CDR3 is 13 amino acids. Germline V gene data show CDR1 as SGDLS and CDR2 as YYNGEE. At least ten counts were recorded for this clonotype. Its specificity is unknown. This rearrangement joins TRBV9 to TRBJ2-3, with D unclear. The clonotype was recovered from a human donor in good health (CMV status not recorded). Some clones in this sample may be carry-over from other donors' samples. Material for sequencing was PBMCs. The CDR3 is CASSVSGTDTQYF. CDR3 nucleotides: TGTGCCAGCAGCGTAAGTGGCACAGATACGCAGTATTTT. The whole variable domain, filled in from reference TRBV9 and TRBJ2-3, reads DSGVTQTPKHLITATGQRVTLRCSPRSGDLSVYWYQQSLDQGLQFLIQYYNGEERAKGNILERFSAQQFPDLHSELNLSSLELGDSALYFCASSVSGTDTQYFGPGTRLTVL.